This T cell receptor (beta chain) was recovered during a study of blood T cell repertoires in COVID-19. Across the whole study: Acute and convalescent COVID-19 samples came from the United States, Italy and Spain.

Deletions cut 0 bases from V and 2 bases from J, with 15 bases between. The germline V gene has CDR1 LNHDA and CDR2 SQIVND (reference sequence). The CDR3 spans 17 residues. In the authors' workflow: From reference gene primer amplification, estimates of nucleated cell counts were derived. Sequencing used immunoSEQ multiplex PCR; TCRdb keeps in-frame clones, though not all of them. Clone size and the V and J calls come from that table; the DNA yielded D and trimming. Of about 240,000 clones listed, roughly 91% are singletons. The genes are TRBV19 and TRBJ2-3; weak D call: TRBD1 (7 bases). This sequence was found in a man in his thirties or forties with COVID-19, enrolled during active disease. The sample consisted of peripheral blood. CDR3 region: CASSIDGPGGYTDTQYF. The CDR3 DNA sequence: TGTGCCAGTAGTATAGATGGTCCAGGGGGGTACACAGATACGCAGTATTTT.